The subject of this entry is one TCR beta chain. The study drew all its donors from Caucasian adults living in Nashville, Tennessee. The CDR3 totals 14 residues. CDR1 is MNHNS, CDR2 SASEGT, per germline. Unmatched junction bases numbered 8, after V lost 8 bases and J lost 3 bases. These data belong to a study of shared clonotypes between healthy human individuals. Across the study: The donor group consisted of two women and three men, aged 18 to 49.

On sorted subsets, replicate PCRs used roughly 220 ng DNA, or tens of thousands of T cell genomes. Method: immunoSEQ multiplex PCR; TCRdb's copy keeps in-frame clones and lacks some. Of roughly 2,500,000 clones in the sample, 80% to 95% were seen once. The chain employs TRBV6-1 and TRBJ2-3; 7 positions agree with TRBD1. The TCR comes from a man in his late teens or twenties in good health. Some clones in this sample may be carry-over from other donors' samples. Sequenced sample: naive CD4+ T cells from PBMCs. Subset defined: CD45RA+ positively selected. The CDR3 bases are TGTGCCAGCTTGTACACACAGGGGACAGATACGCAGTATTTT. Translation gives CASLYTQGTDTQYF.